The sequence of this T cell receptor beta chain was determined in a study of cytomegalovirus exposure and HLA in healthy donors. CDR1 and CDR2 from the germline V gene are MNHEY and SMNVEV (reference sequence). The ends lost 6 bases at V and 13 bases at J; junction bases unmatched: 14. The CDR3 sequence is 14 residues long. Both 60 Vbeta primers and 13 Jbeta primers went into the PCR. Clones were sequenced by immunoSEQ multiplex PCR, and TCRdb holds only the in-frame ones, with some missing. The sample lists about 160,000 clones, roughly four fifths occurring once. J is TRBJ2-1 and V is TRBV27; TRBD2 matches at 8 bases. Sequencing was done on a sample of PBMCs. The clonotype comes from a man aged 55 to 70 in good health and CMV-seronegative. The CDR3 sequence is CASSAAGTSLLQFF. The CDR3 nucleotides read TGTGCCAGCAGCGCTGCCGGGACTAGTCTCCTACAGTTCTTC.